This entry features one T cell receptor (beta chain) sequence. Its antigen is as yet unknown. This entry belongs to a study of T cell repertoires and HLA-DP antigens. TCRdb's table, derived via immunoSEQ multiplex PCR, lists solely in-frame clones and lacks some. The sample records roughly 120,000 clones, approximately 92% being singletons. This CDR3 is built from 16 residues. Germline CDR1 and CDR2: SGHVS and FQNEAQ. Trimming cost V 1 base and J 3 bases; bases outside gene matches: 3. The genes are TRBV7-8 and TRBJ2-3; 11 bases match TRBD1. The source of this sequence is a woman aged 18-29 years in good health and CMV-seronegative. Input material: CD4+ T cells from PBMCs. The CDR3 is CASSLVGQGATDTQYF. CDR3 nucleotide sequence: TGTGCCAGCAGCTTAGTCGGACAGGGGGCGACAGATACGCAGTATTTT.